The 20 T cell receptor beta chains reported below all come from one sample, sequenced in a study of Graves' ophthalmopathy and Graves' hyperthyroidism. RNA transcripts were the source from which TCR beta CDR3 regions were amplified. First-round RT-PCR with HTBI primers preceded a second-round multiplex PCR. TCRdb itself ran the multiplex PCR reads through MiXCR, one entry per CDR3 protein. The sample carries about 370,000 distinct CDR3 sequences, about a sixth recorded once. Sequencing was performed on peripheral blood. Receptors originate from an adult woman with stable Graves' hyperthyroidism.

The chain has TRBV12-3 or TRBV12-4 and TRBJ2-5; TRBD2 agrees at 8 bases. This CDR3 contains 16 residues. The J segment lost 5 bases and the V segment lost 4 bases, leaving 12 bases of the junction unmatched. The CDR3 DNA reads TGTGCCAGCAGTTCGACCTTAGCGGGACTGCGGGAGACCCAGTACTTC. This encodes CASSSTLAGLRETQYF.

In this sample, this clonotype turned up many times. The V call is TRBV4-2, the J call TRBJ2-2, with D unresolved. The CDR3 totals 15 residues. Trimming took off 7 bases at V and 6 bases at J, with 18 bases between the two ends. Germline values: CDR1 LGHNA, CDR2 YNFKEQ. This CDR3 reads CASNEPGRSAGELFF. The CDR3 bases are TGTGCCAGCAACGAACCGGGCCGCAGCGCCGGGGAGCTGTTTTTT.

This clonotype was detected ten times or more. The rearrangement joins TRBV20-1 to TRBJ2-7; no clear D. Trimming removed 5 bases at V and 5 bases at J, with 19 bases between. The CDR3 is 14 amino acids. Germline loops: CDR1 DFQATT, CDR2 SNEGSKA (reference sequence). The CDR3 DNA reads TGCAGTGCTTTCCTCCCGGGCGCTCCCCACGAGCAGTACTTC. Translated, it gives CSAFLPGAPHEQYF.

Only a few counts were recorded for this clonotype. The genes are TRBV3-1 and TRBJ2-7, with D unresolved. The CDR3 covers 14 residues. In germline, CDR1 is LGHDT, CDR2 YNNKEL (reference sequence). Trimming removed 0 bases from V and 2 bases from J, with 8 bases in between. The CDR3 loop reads CASSQDALTYEQYF. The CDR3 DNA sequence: TGTGCCAGCAGCCAAGACGCGCTAACCTACGAGCAGTACTTC.

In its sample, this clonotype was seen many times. The CDR3 loop is CASSYKRGLAGVKTYEQYF. The CDR3 coding sequence is TGTGCCAGCAGTTACAAAAGGGGACTAGCGGGAGTCAAGACCTACGAGCAGTACTTC. The V and J genes are TRBV28 and TRBJ2-7; 14 positions match TRBD2. The V gene end was trimmed by 4 bases and the J gene end by 2 bases; junction bases not matched to a gene: 13. The CDR3 extends over 19 amino acids. Germline assignment: CDR1 MDHEN and CDR2 SYDVKM. The variable domain in full, completed from reference TRBV28 and TRBJ2-7, reads DVKVTQSSRYLVKRTGEKVFLECVQDMDHENMFWYRQDPGLGLRLIYFSYDVKMKEKGDIPEGYSVSREKKERFSLILESASTNQTSMYLCASSYKRGLAGVKTYEQYFGPGTRLTVT.

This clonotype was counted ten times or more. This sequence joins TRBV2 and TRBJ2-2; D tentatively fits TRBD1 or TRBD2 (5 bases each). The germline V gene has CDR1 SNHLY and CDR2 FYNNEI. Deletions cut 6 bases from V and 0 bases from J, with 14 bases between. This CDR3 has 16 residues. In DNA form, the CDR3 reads TGTGCCAGCAGGGGACCGATAGGTTCGAACACCGGGGAGCTGTTTTTT. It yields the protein CASRGPIGSNTGELFF.

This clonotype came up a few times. The CDR3 here is CASSQEYRYEQYF. As DNA, the CDR3 is TGCGCCAGCAGCCAAGAGTACAGGTACGAGCAGTACTTC. The chain has TRBV4-1 and TRBJ2-7, with D possibly being TRBD1 (5 bases). Trimming removed 0 bases at V and 4 bases at J, with 7 bases between. The germline gives CDR1 MGHRA, CDR2 YSYEKL. This CDR3 spans 13 amino acids.

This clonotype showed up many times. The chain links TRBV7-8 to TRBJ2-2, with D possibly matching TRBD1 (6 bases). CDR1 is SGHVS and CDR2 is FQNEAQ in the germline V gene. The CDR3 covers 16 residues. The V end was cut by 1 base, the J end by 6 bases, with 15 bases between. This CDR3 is CASSLVPGAGPGELFF. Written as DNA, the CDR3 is TGTGCCAGCAGCTTAGTTCCAGGGGCTGGGCCCGGGGAGCTGTTTTTT.

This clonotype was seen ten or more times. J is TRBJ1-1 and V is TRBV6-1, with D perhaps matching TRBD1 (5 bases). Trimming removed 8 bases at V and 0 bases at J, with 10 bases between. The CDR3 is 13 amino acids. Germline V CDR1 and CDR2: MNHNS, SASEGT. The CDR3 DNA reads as TGTGCCAGCCGTCAGGGACTGAACACTGAAGCTTTCTTT. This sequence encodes CASRQGLNTEAFF.

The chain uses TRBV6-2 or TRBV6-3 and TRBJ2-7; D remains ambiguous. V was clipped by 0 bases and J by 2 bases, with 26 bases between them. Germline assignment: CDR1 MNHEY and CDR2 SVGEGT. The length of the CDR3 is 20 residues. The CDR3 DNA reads TGTGCCAGCAGTTACTCCATTCCCCCCAAAATGACGGGCGATCCCTACGAGCAGTACTTC. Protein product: CASSYSIPPKMTGDPYEQYF.

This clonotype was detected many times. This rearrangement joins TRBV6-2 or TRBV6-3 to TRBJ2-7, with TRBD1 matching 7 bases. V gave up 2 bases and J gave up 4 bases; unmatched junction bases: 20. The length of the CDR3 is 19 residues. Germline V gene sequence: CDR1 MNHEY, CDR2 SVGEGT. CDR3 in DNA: TGTGCCAGCAGTTACCCAACGGCTTCGAACAGGGGTCGCGCGTACGAGCAGTACTTC. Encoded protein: CASSYPTASNRGRAYEQYF.

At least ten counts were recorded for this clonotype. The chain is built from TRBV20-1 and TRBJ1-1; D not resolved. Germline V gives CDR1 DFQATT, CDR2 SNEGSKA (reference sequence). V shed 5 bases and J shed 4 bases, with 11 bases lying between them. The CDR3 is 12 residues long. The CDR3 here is CSAAGMSTEAFF. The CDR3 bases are TGCAGTGCTGCCGGGATGTCCACTGAAGCTTTCTTT.

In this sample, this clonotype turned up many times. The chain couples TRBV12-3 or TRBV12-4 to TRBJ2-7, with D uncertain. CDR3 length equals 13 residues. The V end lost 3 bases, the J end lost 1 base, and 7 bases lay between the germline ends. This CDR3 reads CASSLATSYEQYF. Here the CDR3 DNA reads TGTGCCAGCAGTTTGGCTACTTCCTACGAGCAGTACTTC.

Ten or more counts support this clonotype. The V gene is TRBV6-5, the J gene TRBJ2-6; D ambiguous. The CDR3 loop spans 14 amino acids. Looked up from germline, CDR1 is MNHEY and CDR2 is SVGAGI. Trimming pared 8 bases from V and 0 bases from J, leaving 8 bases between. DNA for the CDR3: TGTGCCAGCGGCACCAGCTCTGGGGCCAACGTCCTGACTTTC. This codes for CASGTSSGANVLTF.

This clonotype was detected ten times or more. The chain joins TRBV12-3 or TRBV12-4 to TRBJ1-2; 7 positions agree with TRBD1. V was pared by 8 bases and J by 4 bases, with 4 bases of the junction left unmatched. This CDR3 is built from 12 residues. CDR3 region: CASRRDSYGYTF. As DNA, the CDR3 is TGTGCCAGCCGGAGGGACAGCTATGGCTACACCTTC.

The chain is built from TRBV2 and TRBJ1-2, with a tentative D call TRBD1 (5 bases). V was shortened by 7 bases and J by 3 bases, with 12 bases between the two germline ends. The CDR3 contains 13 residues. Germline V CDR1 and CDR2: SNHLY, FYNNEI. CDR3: CASITGTYYGYTF. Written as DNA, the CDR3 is TGTGCCAGCATCACGGGGACCTACTATGGCTACACCTTC.

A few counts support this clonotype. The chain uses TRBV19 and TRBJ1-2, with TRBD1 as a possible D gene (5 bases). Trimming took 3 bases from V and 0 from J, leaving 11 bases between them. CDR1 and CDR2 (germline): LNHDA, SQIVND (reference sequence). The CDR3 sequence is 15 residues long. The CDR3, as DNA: TGTGCCAGTAGTATGGGAACAGGAGCTAACTATGGCTACACCTTC. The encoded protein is CASSMGTGANYGYTF.

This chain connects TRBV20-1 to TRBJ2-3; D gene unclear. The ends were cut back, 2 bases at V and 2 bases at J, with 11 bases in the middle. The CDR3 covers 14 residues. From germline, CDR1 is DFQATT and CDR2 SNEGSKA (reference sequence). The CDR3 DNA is TGCAGTGCTAGAAAGACACAGAACACAGATACGCAGTATTTT. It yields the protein CSARKTQNTDTQYF.

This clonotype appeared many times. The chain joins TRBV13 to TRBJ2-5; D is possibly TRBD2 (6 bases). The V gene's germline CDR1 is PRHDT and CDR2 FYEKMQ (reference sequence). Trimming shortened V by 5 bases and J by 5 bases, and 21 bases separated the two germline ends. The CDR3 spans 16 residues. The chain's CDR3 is CASSPALIGSSETQYF. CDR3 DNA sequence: TGTGCCAGCAGCCCCGCCCTAATCGGGAGTAGCGAGACCCAGTACTTC. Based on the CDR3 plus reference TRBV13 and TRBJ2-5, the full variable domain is AAGVIQSPRHLIKEKRETATLKCYPIPRHDTVYWYQQGPGQDPQFLISFYEKMQSDKGSIPDRFSAQQFSDYHSELNMSSLELGDSALYFCASSPALIGSSETQYFGPGTRLLVL.

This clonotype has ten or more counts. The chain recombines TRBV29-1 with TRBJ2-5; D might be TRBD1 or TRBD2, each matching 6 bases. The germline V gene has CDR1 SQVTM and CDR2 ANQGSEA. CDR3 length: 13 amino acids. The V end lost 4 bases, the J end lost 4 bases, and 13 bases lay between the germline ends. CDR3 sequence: CSVAGGRRETQYF. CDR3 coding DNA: TGCAGCGTTGCTGGGGGGCGGCGAGAGACCCAGTACTTC. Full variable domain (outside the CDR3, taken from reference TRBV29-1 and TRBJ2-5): SAVISQKPSRDICQRGTSLTIQCQVDSQVTMMFWYRQQPGQSLTLIATANQGSEATYESGFVIDKFPISRPNLTFSTLTVSNMSPEDSSIYLCSVAGGRRETQYFGPGTRLLVL.